These 2 T cell receptor beta chains were sequenced from one sample in a study of T cell responses to AZD1222 COVID-19 vaccine. Some clones are missing from TCRdb's copy, which holds only in-frame ones; the method was immunoSEQ multiplex PCR. Here the sample spans about 94,000 clones, roughly 85% being singletons. Specimen: peripheral blood, collected 28 days after the second AZD1222 dose. The receptors shown here come from an adult who received the AZD1222 COVID-19 vaccine.

This clone appeared once. The rearrangement joins TRBV3-1 (or the pseudogene TRBV3-2) to TRBJ2-4; 8 nucleotides match TRBD1. Germline CDR1 LGHDT, CDR2 YNNKEL (reference sequence). V lost 0 bases and J lost 0; bases outside the gene matches: 4. CDR3 length: 17 amino acids. In DNA, the CDR3 is TGTGCCAGCAGCCAAGACGGGACAGGTAAAGCCAAAAACATTCAGTACTTC. This translates into CASSQDGTGKAKNIQYF.

This clone was seen a handful of times. DNA of the CDR3: TGTGCCAGCAGCTTCGGACAGGGAGGATCGGGGTATGGCTACACCTTC. It codes for CASSFGQGGSGYGYTF. V is TRBV7-8 and J is TRBJ1-2; TRBD1 agrees at 8 bases. This CDR3 spans 16 amino acids. With V trimmed by 3 bases and J by 5 bases, 11 bases remained unmatched. Looked up from germline, CDR1 is SGHVS and CDR2 is FQNEAQ.